This T cell receptor beta chain was captured by sequencing in a study of CD8 T cells in ankylosing spondylitis (TCRdb year 2017). Turning to the overall study: To find TCR variants linked to disease, the study profiled T cell receptor beta repertoires in ankylosing spondylitis patients and healthy donors. The whole study cohort included under 140 healthy donors and 25 ankylosing spondylitis patients. Peripheral blood was sampled, and synovial fluid was additionally collected from ankylosing spondylitis patients.

What the authors observed across the whole study: Some motif variants had previously been reported in the synovial fluid and blood of reactive arthritis patients, which suggests shared mechanisms of disease initiation. A TCR beta motif of seven or eight highly homologous amino acid variants appeared characteristic of blood from ankylosing spondylitis patients. Significant enrichment of the disease-linked clones was reported in matched synovial fluid samples from ankylosing spondylitis patients. The disease-linked clones had a CD8+ phenotype and were found at relatively low frequencies in peripheral blood.

The germline V gene sets CDR1 to MDHEN and CDR2 to SYDVKM. After removal of 5 bases from V and 4 bases from J, the junction retains 10 bases not matched to a gene. The CDR3 starts with the cysteine, ends with the valine, and has 15 residues. Only the CDR3 DNA is retained, 45 bases long and in frame from the first base. Sequencing used an Illumina HiSeq 2500. Quantitative 5'-RACE with molecular barcodes was the method used to prepare the TCR beta libraries. From the authors' description of their analysis: A new computational method based on a probabilistic model of VDJ rearrangement was used to identify disease-linked TCR variants. TCRdb ran its own pipeline on the public reads, namely fastp trimming at Q25 and MiXCR clone calling, and kept in-frame beta chains. Rows merge per CDR3 protein into single entries with the most common DNA and genes. The authors' filters were not applied to this entry. This sample is represented by fewer than 500,000 distinct CDR3 sequences; 25% to 30% of them were singletons. Roughly 0.8% of the sample belongs to the ten largest clones.

This clonotype was recorded a few times. Its antigen remains unidentified. No much larger clone exists at a distance of one base, and base qualities are not known. Sequenced input: blood, either unsorted or a sorted T cell fraction (not recorded which). The V and J genes are TRBV28 and TRBJ2-7, and 8 junctional nucleotides match TRBD2. The receptor comes from a male donor with ankylosing spondylitis. The CDR3 region: CASSGSGLAEYEQYV. The bases are TGTGCCAGCAGTGGATCAGGACTAGCAGAATACGAGCAGTACGTC.